The 19 T cell receptor beta chains given below trace back to one sample, sequenced in a study of PD-1 blockade in classical Hodgkin lymphoma. Time point described: cycle 4 day 1 (C4D1), after 5 to 7 weeks of nivolumab. No patient escaped relapse after autologous stem cell transplantation, and brentuximab vedotin exposure varied. Measured with immunoSEQ multiplex PCR; TCRdb has only the in-frame clones, and not every one. The sample gives over 80,000 clones, just under 80% of which show up once; 9.4% is in the top ten. The input for sequencing was peripheral blood mononuclear cells (PBMCs), taken before the fourth cycle of nivolumab. Receptor source: a human donor with classical Hodgkin lymphoma.

J is TRBJ1-4 and V is TRBV5-6; unclear D gene. The germline V gene encodes CDR1 SGHDT and CDR2 YYEEEE. The CDR3 consists of 13 residues. Trimming removed 3 bases from V and 6 bases from J, with 9 bases in between. This chain's CDR3 is CASSYEPHEKLFF. The CDR3 DNA is TGTGCCAGCAGCTATGAGCCCCATGAAAAACTGTTTTTT.

The chain links TRBV5-4 to TRBJ2-7, with TRBD1 matching over 7 bases. The CDR3 totals 13 residues. The V gene end was trimmed by 3 bases and the J gene end by 3 bases; junction bases not matched to a gene: 3. The V gene's germline CDR1 is SGHNT and CDR2 YYREEE (reference sequence). This CDR3 reads CASSYGQVYEQYF. The CDR3 DNA follows: TGTGCCAGCAGCTATGGACAGGTCTACGAGCAGTACTTC.

Many counts were recorded for this clone. The genes are TRBV2 and TRBJ1-5; D may be TRBD1 (5 bases). The CDR3 has 13 amino acids. Germline CDR1 and CDR2: SNHLY and FYNNEI. The V and J ends lost 6 bases and 6 bases respectively, with 12 bases between them. The CDR3 loop reads CASRRARAQPQHF. CDR3 bases: TGTGCCAGCAGGAGGGCCAGGGCTCAGCCCCAGCATTTT. Based on the CDR3 plus reference TRBV2 and TRBJ1-5, the full variable domain is EPEVTQTPSHQVTQMGQEVILRCVPISNHLYFYWYRQILGQKVEFLVSFYNNEISEKSEIFDDQFSVERPDGSNFTLKIRSTKLEDSAMYFCASRRARAQPQHFGDGTRLSIL.

The CDR3 spells CASSSTRETQYF. The CDR3, as DNA: TGTGCCAGCAGCTCAACGAGGGAGACCCAGTACTTC. This chain links TRBV6-6 with TRBJ2-5; D remains ambiguous. CDR3 length: 12 residues. Germline lookup yields CDR1 MNHNY and CDR2 SVGAGI (reference sequence). V dropped 6 bases and J dropped 5 bases, with 10 bases sitting between them.

The J gene is TRBJ2-7, the V gene TRBV2, with D maybe TRBD2 (5 bases). CDR1 and CDR2 (germline): SNHLY, FYNNEI. The CDR3 loop spans 13 amino acids. The germline V and J ends were trimmed by 7 bases and 2 bases, with 12 bases remaining between them. CDR3 coding DNA: TGTGCCAGCATAGCGACCACCACCTACGAGCAGTACTTC. Protein: CASIATTTYEQYF.

The rearrangement joins TRBV5-4 to TRBJ2-7, with 11 bases that match TRBD1. After removal of 4 bases from V and 0 bases from J, the junction contained 9 bases not matched to a gene. The CDR3 extends over 17 amino acids. CDR1 and CDR2 (germline): SGHNT, YYREEE (reference sequence). The CDR3, as DNA: TGTGCCAGCAGCCCCGAGTGGGGACAGGGGGTCTCCTACGAGCAGTACTTC. Translating it yields CASSPEWGQGVSYEQYF.

The gene calls are TRBV7-9 and TRBJ2-6; the D gene is possibly TRBD2 (6 bases). Germline V lookup: CDR1 SEHNR, CDR2 FQNEAQ (reference sequence). Between the trimmed V and J ends, which lost 3 bases and 0 bases, there was a span of 12 bases. This CDR3 has 17 amino acids. In DNA, the CDR3 is TGTGCCAGCAGCTTGGGACTGGGAAACTCTGGGGCCAACGTCCTGACTTTC. Its translation: CASSLGLGNSGANVLTF.

The chain combines TRBV18 with TRBJ2-3; D gene uncertain. V was shortened by 3 bases and J by 2 bases, with 15 bases between the two germline ends. The CDR3 totals 16 residues. Germline V CDR1 and CDR2: KGHSH, LQKENI. The CDR3 DNA sequence: TGTGCCAGCTCACCGAGCTTTGCAGGATCCACAGATACGCAGTATTTT. Protein product: CASSPSFAGSTDTQYF.

This clone was seen only a few times. V gene TRBV5-1 combines with J gene TRBJ2-3; D unresolved. Germline CDR1 SGHRS, CDR2 YFSETQ. This CDR3 contains 13 residues. V was cut by 4 bases and J by 2 bases, with 8 bases left in between. In nucleotides, the CDR3 is TGCGCCAGCAGCCTATATATCACAGATACGCAGTATTTT. Residues: CASSLYITDTQYF.

The gene calls are TRBV19 and TRBJ2-7; 13 nucleotides align to TRBD2. Trimming took 4 bases from V and 3 from J; bases not matched to a gene: 6. CDR1 is LNHDA and CDR2 is SQIVND in the germline V gene (reference sequence). This CDR3 comprises 16 residues. The CDR3: CASSTRTSGRVYEQYF. The CDR3 bases are TGTGCCAGTAGTACCCGGACTAGCGGGAGAGTCTACGAGCAGTACTTC.

The V gene is TRBV2, the J gene TRBJ2-1, with TRBD2 matching 7 bases. Per germline, CDR1 SNHLY and CDR2 FYNNEI. There are 19 residues in the CDR3. With V trimmed by 2 bases and J by 0 bases, 13 bases remained unmatched. The CDR3 region has the DNA TGTGCCAGCAGTGAACTCGGCAGCGGGGCCTTCAGCTCCTACAATGAGCAGTTCTTC. Translated: CASSELGSGAFSSYNEQFF.

The chain is built from TRBV27 and TRBJ1-2; 8 bases are a match to TRBD1. CDR3 length: 14 residues. Germline loops: CDR1 MNHEY, CDR2 SMNVEV (reference sequence). V shed 6 bases and J 4 bases; nucleotides not matched to a gene: 7. CDR3 sequence: CASSYQGAGYGYTF. The CDR3 DNA follows: TGTGCCAGCAGCTATCAGGGGGCAGGCTATGGCTACACCTTC.

The V and J genes are TRBV10-3 and TRBJ2-3; TRBD1 might be the D (6 bases). Between the trimmed V and J ends, which lost 6 bases and 3 bases, there was a span of 13 bases. This CDR3 comprises 14 residues. CDR1 is ENHRY, CDR2 SYGVKD, per germline. The CDR3 DNA reads TGTGCCATCAGACAGGGATTGTCAACAGATACGCAGTATTTT. Translating gives CAIRQGLSTDTQYF.

The chain combines TRBV7-9 with TRBJ1-5; weak D call: TRBD1 (5 bases). The V end lost 3 bases, the J end lost 3 bases, and 18 bases lay between the germline ends. Germline CDR1 SEHNR, CDR2 FQNEAQ (reference sequence). The CDR3 extends over 17 amino acids. CDR3 nucleotide sequence: TGTGCCAGCAGCTTTGAGATGGGGGGGGTGCCCAATCAGCCCCAGCATTTT. Protein sequence: CASSFEMGGVPNQPQHF.

The V gene is TRBV19, the J gene TRBJ1-3; possibly TRBD1 for D (5 bases). The germline CDR1 and CDR2 sequences are LNHDA and SQIVND (reference sequence). CDR3 length equals 14 residues. The V end lost 10 bases, the J end lost 0 bases, and 13 bases lay between the germline ends. The CDR3 DNA is TGTGCCACGGGGGGAGATTTCTCTGGAAACACCATATATTTT. Protein: CATGGDFSGNTIYF.

The CDR3 DNA reads as TGTGCCAGCAGCGCTCGGGTGGGGTACTCCTACGAGCAGTACTTC. It specifies CASSARVGYSYEQYF. The chain carries TRBV9 and TRBJ2-7; D is uncertain. Per germline, CDR1 SGDLS and CDR2 YYNGEE. V was shortened by 3 bases and J by 0 bases, with 13 bases between the two germline ends. This CDR3 contains 15 residues.

The chain recombines TRBV4-3 with TRBJ2-5, with 9 bases matching TRBD2. The V gene end was trimmed by 6 bases and the J gene end by 5 bases; junction bases not matched to a gene: 10. The CDR3 totals 15 residues. Germline CDR1 reads LGHNA; CDR2 reads YSLEER. CDR3 sequence: CASSYRREGRETQYF. CDR3 bases: TGCGCCAGCAGTTACAGGCGGGAGGGCCGGGAGACCCAGTACTTC.

The chain carries TRBV5-6 and TRBJ2-5; D is ambiguous. The CDR3 is 12 amino acids. Deletions cut 1 base from V and 5 bases from J, with 6 bases between. Germline loops: CDR1 SGHDT, CDR2 YYEEEE. The CDR3 sequence is CASSLSGETQYF. The CDR3 region has the DNA TGTGCCAGCAGCTTGTCAGGCGAGACCCAGTACTTC.

The rearrangement links TRBV11-2 to TRBJ2-3, with D hard to call. CDR1 and CDR2 from the germline V gene are SGHAT and FQNNGV. V lost 8 bases and J 5 bases, leaving 8 bases between the germline ends. The length of the CDR3 is 11 residues. The CDR3 loop reads CASHPGDTQYF. Written as DNA, the CDR3 is TGTGCCAGCCATCCCGGAGATACGCAGTATTTT.